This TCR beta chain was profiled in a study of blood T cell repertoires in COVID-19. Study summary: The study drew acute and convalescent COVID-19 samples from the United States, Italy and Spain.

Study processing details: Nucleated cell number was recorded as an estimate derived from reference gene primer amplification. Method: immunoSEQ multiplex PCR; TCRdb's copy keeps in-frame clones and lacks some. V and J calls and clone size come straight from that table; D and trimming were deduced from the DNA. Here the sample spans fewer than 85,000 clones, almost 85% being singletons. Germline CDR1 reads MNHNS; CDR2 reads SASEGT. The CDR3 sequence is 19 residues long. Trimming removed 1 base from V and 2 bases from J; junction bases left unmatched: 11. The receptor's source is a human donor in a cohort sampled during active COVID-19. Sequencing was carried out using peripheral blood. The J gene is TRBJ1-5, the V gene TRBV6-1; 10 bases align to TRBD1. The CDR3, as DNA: TGTGCCAGCAGTGAAGTTACCGGGACAGGGGCGCGCGGCAATCAGCCCCAGCATTTT. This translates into CASSEVTGTGARGNQPQHF.